The rows below give T cell receptor beta chains drawn from one sample of a study of T cell responses to AZD1222 COVID-19 vaccine. Libraries were prepared by immunoSEQ multiplex PCR; TCRdb keeps only in-frame clonotypes and omits some of them. Among about 100,000 clones listed, about 89% were seen once. The sequenced sample was peripheral blood, obtained on day 0 of AZD1222 vaccination. Receptors originate from an adult in good health. CDR3s include the opening cysteine and the closing phenylalanine or tryptophan. A D gene is named only where the DNA matches it firmly. A row's size may be missing; if present it is once, few, many or a size class.

d_call j_call v_call clone_size cdr3_aa cdr3_nt
. TRBJ2-4 TRBV6-1 . CASSENGRVKNIQYF TGTGCCAGCAGTGAGAACGGCAGGGTCAAAAACATTCAGTACTTC
TRBD1 TRBJ2-7 TRBV10-1 . CASSVDRGSYEQYF TGCGCCAGCAGTGTCGACAGGGGGTCCTACGAGCAGTACTTC
. TRBJ2-1 TRBV5-5 . CASSLAPGHHNEQFF TGTGCCAGCAGCTTGGCTCCAGGGCACCACAATGAGCAGTTCTTC
TRBD1 TRBJ1-1 TRBV10-3 few CATHRGGHTEAFF TGTGCCACTCACAGGGGGGGTCACACTGAAGCTTTCTTT
TRBD2 TRBJ2-2 TRBV10-3 . CAISGLAGATGKLFF TGTGCCATCAGTGGATTAGCGGGGGCCACCGGGAAGCTGTTTTTT
. TRBJ1-1 TRBV5-1 . CASSPWLGGEAFF TGCGCCAGCAGCCCCTGGCTGGGGGGTGAAGCTTTCTTT
TRBD2 TRBJ2-3 TRBV29-1 . CSVVGTRGFVGTQYF TGCAGCGTTGTGGGGACTAGGGGCTTCGTGGGTACGCAGTATTTT
TRBD1 TRBJ1-5 TRBV19 . CASSGTGGNQPQHF TGTGCCAGTAGCGGGACAGGGGGAAATCAGCCCCAGCATTTT
. TRBJ1-2 TRBV30 . CAWNPGGPNYGYTF TGTGCCTGGAATCCGGGGGGCCCAAACTATGGCTACACCTTC
. TRBJ2-7 TRBV6-1 . CASSDSLYEQYF TGTGCCAGCAGTGACAGCCTCTACGAGCAGTACTTC
. TRBJ2-7 TRBV13 . CASSAGRAAREQYF TGTGCCAGCAGCGCCGGCCGGGCGGCGAGAGAGCAGTACTTC
. TRBJ1-1 TRBV5-4 . CASSTRGGGTEAFF TGTGCCAGCAGCACCAGGGGAGGTGGCACTGAAGCTTTCTTT
. TRBJ1-5 TRBV7-9 . CASSLGLDSNQPQHF TGTGCCAGCAGCTTAGGTCTAGATAGCAATCAGCCCCAGCATTTT
. TRBJ2-2 TRBV7-9 . CVTMFGKGTTGELFF TGTGTCACCATGTTTGGGAAGGGTACCACCGGGGAGCTGTTTTTT
. TRBJ2-7 TRBV4-2 . CASSREAREQYF TGTGCCAGCAGCCGAGAGGCGCGGGAGCAGTACTTC
TRBD1 TRBJ1-2 TRBV28 few CASSFATGGRNYGYTF TGTGCCAGCAGTTTTGCGACAGGGGGAAGGAACTATGGCTACACCTTC
. TRBJ1-1 TRBV7-8 . CASSPWGGQENTEAFF TGTGCCAGCAGCCCTTGGGGGGGACAAGAGAACACTGAAGCTTTCTTT
TRBD2 TRBJ2-1 TRBV4-1 . CASSFWDERDNEQFF TGCGCCAGCAGCTTTTGGGATGAGCGGGATAATGAGCAGTTCTTC
. TRBJ2-3 TRBV2 . CASSGQDITDTQYF TGTGCCAGCAGTGGGCAGGATATCACAGATACGCAGTATTTT
TRBD1 TRBJ2-2 TRBV9 once CASSVPEGGQGTGELFF TGTGCCAGCAGCGTCCCCGAAGGCGGACAGGGGACCGGGGAGCTGTTTTTT
TRBD2 TRBJ2-7 TRBV10-3 . CAISVGGSGGSYEQYF TGTGCCATCAGTGTGGGTGGTAGCGGGGGGTCCTACGAGCAGTACTTC
. TRBJ2-3 TRBV5-1 . CASSLPDSTTDTQYF TGCGCCAGCAGCTTGCCGGACAGTACCACAGATACGCAGTATTTT
. TRBJ2-7 TRBV19 . CASTPSAAGNYEQYF TGTGCCAGTACCCCATCCGCGGCGGGGAACTACGAGCAGTACTTC
. TRBJ2-5 TRBV3-1/TRBV3-2 . CASRDPRETQYF TGTGCCAGCAGGGACCCTAGAGAGACCCAGTACTTC
. TRBJ1-2 TRBV2 . CASREGRGPRGGYTF TGTGCCAGCCGGGAGGGCAGGGGCCCCCGGGGTGGCTACACCTTC
. TRBJ1-4 TRBV5-1 . CASSLGGQNNEKLFF TGCGCCAGCAGTTTGGGAGGGCAGAATAATGAAAAACTGTTTTTT
. TRBJ1-2 TRBV12-3/TRBV12-4 . CASSLTVGGYTF TGTGCCAGCAGTTTAACCGTAGGAGGCTACACCTTC
. TRBJ1-2 TRBV6-6 . CASGGQANYGYTF TGTGCCAGCGGGGGACAAGCTAACTATGGCTACACCTTC
TRBD1 TRBJ1-1 TRBV2 . CASRGDSGGTEAFF TGTGCCAGCAGGGGGGATTCAGGGGGTACTGAAGCTTTCTTT
. TRBJ1-3 TRBV11-1 . CASSLRRGLDTIYF TGTGCCAGCAGCTTAAGGAGGGGTTTGGACACCATATATTTT
. TRBJ1-1 TRBV19 . CASSLGTARITEAFF TGTGCCAGTAGTCTCGGGACGGCCAGGATCACTGAAGCTTTCTTT
. TRBJ2-3 TRBV6-1 . CASSAWTDLGTDTQYF TGTGCCAGCAGTGCTTGGACAGACTTGGGCACAGATACGCAGTATTTT
TRBD1 TRBJ1-2 TRBV6-5 . CASKAPTGGGGGYTF TGTGCCAGCAAGGCCCCGACAGGGGGGGGAGGTGGCTACACCTTC
. TRBJ2-7 TRBV25-1 . CASSEYREPYEQYF TGTGCCAGCAGTGAATATAGGGAACCCTACGAGCAGTACTTC
. TRBJ2-6 TRBV11-2 . CASSYTLGVTGANVLTF TGTGCCAGCAGCTACACCCTTGGGGTAACTGGGGCCAACGTCCTGACTTTC
. TRBJ1-2 TRBV12-3/TRBV12-4 . CASSLRQAYGYTF TGTGCCAGCAGTTTAAGGCAGGCCTATGGCTACACCTTC
. TRBJ1-3 TRBV7-9 . CASSASVRALSGNTIYF TGTGCCAGCAGCGCCTCGGTTCGGGCGCTTTCTGGAAACACCATATATTTT
. TRBJ2-7 TRBV6-1 . CASSEHTAYEQYF TGTGCCAGCAGTGAACACACCGCCTACGAGCAGTACTTC
TRBD1 TRBJ1-6 TRBV3-1/TRBV3-2 . CASSHRDRVSSYNSPLHF TGTGCCAGCAGCCACCGGGACAGGGTGAGCTCCTATAATTCACCCCTCCACTTT
. TRBJ1-5 TRBV28 . CASSLGSGNSNQPQHF TGTGCCAGCAGTTTAGGGTCAGGGAATAGCAATCAGCCCCAGCATTTT
. TRBJ1-5 TRBV28 . CASSYAPPQHF TGTGCCAGCAGTTACGCCCCCCCCCAGCATTTT
. TRBJ1-5 TRBV19 . CASSIDLGLRNQPQHF TGTGCCAGTAGTATAGATCTAGGCCTGAGGAATCAGCCCCAGCATTTT
TRBD1 TRBJ1-2 TRBV7-9 . CASSLEQGVGYTF TGTGCCAGCAGCTTAGAACAGGGGGTAGGCTACACCTTC